This TCR beta chain was found in a study of identical twins (dated by TCRdb to 2016 to 2017). About the study as a whole: The study deep-sequenced TCR alpha and beta repertoires from monozygotic twins, unrelated adults of various ages and cord blood to test whether fetal clonotypes persist. Replicate twin experiments were performed at different times using different library preparation protocols to rule out contamination. Findings and caveats that apply to the study as a whole: In monozygotic twins, out-of-frame TCR alpha sharing was systematically underestimated by recombination models, although the models agreed with sharing between unrelated individuals. Zero-insertion analyses could be partly confounded by invariant T cells such as MAIT and iNKT, though diverse VJ usage argued against such confounding for most clonotypes. Fewer insertions were carried by abundant cord blood beta clonotypes; a weaker similar trend was observed in young adult naive repertoires, while no such trend was observed in memory repertoires. Compared with coincidental sharing between unrelated individuals, an excess of low generation-probability sequences was observed among out-of-frame TCR alpha sequences shared between twins. In beta out-of-frame sequences, excess twin sharing was weaker, because having fewer shared sequences lowered the signal-to-noise ratio. Because the same donors could not be followed over many years, the conclusions relied on cross-sectional statistical analysis.

Including the terminal cysteine and phenylalanine, the CDR3 comprises 18 residues. Only the CDR3 part of the read is kept: 54 bases, read in frame from the first base. As encoded in the germline V gene (reference sequence), CDR1 is SGHAT while CDR2 is FQDESV. V is trimmed back by 5 bases and J by 0 bases, and the junction contains 15 bases that no gene match accounts for. Only healthy Caucasian donors were included. Three unrelated non-twin adults were additionally sequenced: a male aged 18 to 30, a male aged 50 to 59 and a female aged 50 to 59. Miltenyi CD45RO+ enrichment and human naive T-cell isolation kits were used to isolate memory (CD45RO+) and naive T cells from PBMC. Library creation used 5' RACE. These reads were obtained on an Illumina HiSeq 2000. Template switching introduced a universal primer binding site; the final cDNA contained a unique molecular identifier, enabling accurate counting of TCR cDNA molecules. Specific primers in the conserved constant-segment region were used to synthesize first-strand cDNA for TCR alpha and beta chains. To control for contamination, every cDNA library was double barcoded, receiving both a SMART-Mk sample barcode and Illumina barcodes. Two successive PCR steps introduced TruSeq adapter sequences along with Illumina sample barcodes. The TCR alpha and beta cDNA libraries were sequenced on the Illumina HiSeq platform using custom primers. Per the authors' processing: MiGEC was used to process raw reads and extract unique molecular identifiers, and MiXCR was used to find CDR3 positions. For each individual, recombination models were inferred using an EM algorithm with the repgenHMM and IGoR tools. The tcR package in R was used for shared clonotype analysis, with sharing normalized by the product of cloneset sizes. To study raw recombination free of thymic and clonal selection effects, out-of-frame nonproductive sequences were analyzed. In TCRdb, the public reads were trimmed at Q25 with fastp and aligned with MiXCR, with productive beta chains retained. Here each entry gathers all rows of one CDR3 protein and keeps the most common genes and DNA. The V and J calls follow TCRdb's processing rather than the paper's. This sample gives 350,000 to 450,000 distinct CDR3 sequences in total; approximately 17% of them show up just once. The ten largest clones take up roughly 12% of the sample.

Remarks on this clonotype: Its antigen target is currently unknown. No much larger clone is present one base from it, and per-base qualities are unavailable.

This TCR was sampled from a man aged 50 to 59 in good health. Sequenced sample: naive T cells sorted from blood. The meaning of the sample's cell subset or site label: cells isolated with a human naive T-cell isolation kit. In this chain, TRBV11-1 is recombined with TRBJ1-1, and TRBD1 matches 7 of the central bases. The CDR3 reads as follows: CASSRIGRGGQMNTEAFF. At the DNA level, the sequence is TGTGCCAGCAGCCGTATTGGGAGAGGGGGACAGATGAACACTGAAGCTTTCTTT.